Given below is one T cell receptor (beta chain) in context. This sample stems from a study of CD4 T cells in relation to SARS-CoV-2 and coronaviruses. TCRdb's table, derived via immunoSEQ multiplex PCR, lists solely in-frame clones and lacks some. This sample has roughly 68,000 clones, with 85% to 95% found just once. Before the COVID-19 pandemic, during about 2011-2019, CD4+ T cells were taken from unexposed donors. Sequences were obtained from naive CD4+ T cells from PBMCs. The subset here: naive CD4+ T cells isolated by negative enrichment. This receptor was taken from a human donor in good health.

CDR3 protein: CASSLGQGIYGYTF. CDR3 in DNA: TGTGCCAGCAGCTTGGGCCAGGGTATCTATGGCTACACCTTC. This rearrangement joins TRBV5-6 to TRBJ1-2; the D gene is possibly TRBD1 (5 bases). V was clipped by 0 bases and J by 4 bases, with 10 bases between them. Germline values: CDR1 SGHDT, CDR2 YYEEEE. The CDR3 spans 14 residues.